These 29 T cell receptor beta chains were all obtained from the same sample, sequenced in a study of T cell repertoires in aging, cancer and after chemotherapy. Amplification of TCR beta used genomic DNA extracted from peripheral blood. A mixed TRB-A/B primer pool amplified rearranged TRB by multiplex touch-down PCR. MiXCR, run by TCRdb on the multiplex PCR reads, gives a single entry per CDR3 protein. Found here are around 6,200 distinct CDR3 sequences, about 26% of them singletons; the top ten hold 3% to 5%. Material for sequencing was blood. The origin of the receptors is a human donor in good health.

This clonotype is categorized as medium-sized (0.01 to 0.1%). This chain joins TRBV5-6 and TRBJ2-5, with no clear D. V shed 3 bases and J shed 1 base, with 4 bases lying between them. This CDR3 has 12 amino acids. CDR1 is SGHDT, CDR2 YYEEEE, per germline. The CDR3 here is CASSYFQETQYF. CDR3 coding DNA: TGTGCCAGCAGCTACTTCCAAGAGACCCAGTACTTC.

The chain is built from TRBV6-6 and TRBJ2-3; 13 nucleotides line up with TRBD2. The ends lost 10 bases at V and 7 bases at J; junction bases unmatched: 8. The germline V gene encodes CDR1 MNHNY and CDR2 SVGAGI (reference sequence). CDR3 length: 14 residues. CDR3 sequence reads: CATILAGGPHTQYF. As DNA, the CDR3 is TGTGCCACCATACTAGCGGGAGGGCCGCATACGCAGTATTTT.

In this sample, this clonotype is medium-sized (0.01 to 0.1%). The rearrangement joins TRBV6-2 or TRBV6-3 to TRBJ2-7; D might be TRBD2 (6 bases). V was cut by 4 bases and J by 4 bases, with 17 bases left in between. Per the germline V gene, CDR1 is MNHEY and CDR2 is SVGEGT. This CDR3 spans 15 amino acids. The CDR3 here is CASSSQAGRGYEQYF. The CDR3 region has the DNA TGTGCCAGCAGTTCCCAGGCGGGACGCGGATACGAGCAGTACTTC.

This clonotype is deemed medium-sized. V usage is TRBV5-5 and J usage is TRBJ1-6, with D possibly matching TRBD1 (6 bases). The CDR3 spans 16 residues. V was trimmed by 0 bases and J by 8 bases, leaving 15 bases between them. Germline V gene lookup returns CDR1 SGHKS and CDR2 YYEKEE (reference sequence). The DNA for the CDR3 is TGTGCCAGCAGCTTGGTTGGGGGGCCCTCTGATTCACCCCTCCACTTT. Protein: CASSLVGGPSDSPLHF.

The rearrangement links TRBV6-5 to TRBJ2-1; D uncertain. Trimming removed 5 bases from V and 5 bases from J, with 13 bases in between. CDR1 is MNHEY, CDR2 SVGAGI, per germline. The CDR3 covers 14 residues. CDR3 bases: TGTGCCAGCAGTGCCACGTCGGGTAACAATGAGCAGTTCTTC. Translating it yields CASSATSGNNEQFF.

This clonotype rates as medium-sized. The CDR3 sequence is CASSDSRRGRYTF. For the CDR3, the DNA is TGTGCCAGCAGTGACTCGAGAAGGGGACGCTACACCTTC. V gene TRBV6-4 combines with J gene TRBJ1-2, with D possibly TRBD1 on 5 matching bases. Germline lookup yields CDR1 MRHNA and CDR2 SNTAGT. CDR3 size: 13 residues. Trimming pared 0 bases from V and 9 bases from J, leaving 11 bases between.

This clonotype qualifies as medium-sized. This chain links TRBV20-1 with TRBJ2-6, with a tentative D call TRBD2 (5 bases). Germline assignment: CDR1 DFQATT and CDR2 SNEGSKA (reference sequence). This CDR3 has 13 residues. V was cut by 7 bases and J by 1 base, with 8 bases left in between. In DNA, the CDR3 is TGCAGTGGTAGGGAGTCTGGGGCCAACGTCCTGACTTTC. It is translated as CSGRESGANVLTF.

A note on this clonotype: A read error is possible here, since a much larger clone lies one base away. In DNA form, the CDR3 reads TGTGCCAGCAGTTCCCAGGCGGGACGCGGATACGAGCAGTACGTC. Protein product: CASSSQAGRGYEQYV. V and J are TRBV6-5 and TRBJ2-7; weak D call: TRBD2 (6 bases). Trimming removed 4 bases at V and 4 bases at J, with 17 bases between. The length of the CDR3 is 15 residues. The germline V gene has CDR1 MNHEY and CDR2 SVGAGI.

The CDR3 protein is CASSELNQPQHF. For the CDR3, the DNA is TGTGCCAGCAGTGAACTGAATCAGCCCCAGCATTTT. The chain joins TRBV6-1 to TRBJ1-5; no reliable D call. Germline CDR1 MNHNS, CDR2 SASEGT. The V and J ends lost 2 bases and 4 bases respectively, with 3 bases between them. The CDR3 extends over 12 amino acids.

The chain employs TRBV6-2 or TRBV6-3 and TRBJ2-1; the D gene could be TRBD1 or TRBD2 (7 bases each). Germline V gene data show CDR1 as MNHEY and CDR2 as SVGEGT. The CDR3 has 16 amino acids. The ends were cut back, 5 bases at V and 4 bases at J, with 18 bases in the middle. The CDR3 region is CASSLKWGGQYNEQFF. In nucleotides, the CDR3 is TGTGCCAGCAGTCTAAAGTGGGGGGGACAGTACAATGAGCAGTTCTTC.

Regarding this clonotype: A much larger clone lies a single base off, so this may be a read error. The gene calls are TRBV27 and TRBJ2-1; D gene unclear. This CDR3 is built from 12 residues. Per germline, CDR1 MNHEY and CDR2 SMNVEV (reference sequence). CDR3 sequence reads: CVSSFLYNEQFF. The CDR3 nucleotides read TGTGTCAGCAGTTTTCTGTACAATGAGCAGTTCTTC.

In this sample, this clonotype is medium-sized. The chain carries TRBV27 and TRBJ1-2; D gene ambiguous. The CDR3 is made up of 17 amino acids. V was shortened by 2 bases and J by 0 bases, with 16 bases between the two germline ends. Germline lookup yields CDR1 MNHEY and CDR2 SMNVEV (reference sequence). The CDR3 nucleotides read TGTGCCAGCAGTTTACGCATTCGTGCCTCCTCTAACTATGGCTACACCTTC. It translates to CASSLRIRASSNYGYTF.

V is TRBV7-9 and J is TRBJ1-6; the match to TRBD1 covers 10 bases. Looked up from germline, CDR1 is SEHNR and CDR2 is FQNEAQ (reference sequence). The CDR3 has 17 residues. V trimming: 5 bases; J trimming: 8 bases; junction bases outside the gene matches: 12. DNA for the CDR3: TGTGCCAGCAGCCCGCCCGACAGGGGGCCATCTGATTCACCCCTCCACTTT. Protein sequence: CASSPPDRGPSDSPLHF.

In its sample, this clonotype ranks as medium-sized. The chain carries TRBV7-2 and TRBJ2-7; 10 nucleotides match TRBD2. The CDR3 contains 16 residues. Germline V CDR1 and CDR2: SGHTA, FQGNSA. V dropped 6 bases and J dropped 6; count of bases not matched to a gene: 14. The CDR3 loop reads CASSITKHLAGVEQYF. In nucleotides, the CDR3 is TGTGCCAGCAGTATCACAAAGCATCTAGCGGGAGTCGAGCAGTACTTC. Combining the CDR3 with reference TRBV7-2 and TRBJ2-7 gives the whole variable domain GAGVSQSPSNKVTEKGKDVELRCDPISGHTALYWYRQSLGQGLEFLIYFQGNSAPDKSGLPSDRFSAERTGGSVSTLTIQRTQQEDSAVYLCASSITKHLAGVEQYFGPGTRLTVT.

This clonotype is judged medium-sized (0.01 to 0.1%). The chain joins TRBV6-5 to TRBJ2-1; TRBD1 matches 10 bases. Germline values: CDR1 MNHEY, CDR2 SVGAGI. V lost 7 bases and J lost 2; bases outside the gene matches: 5. The CDR3 length is 15 residues. This CDR3 reads CASIGDRGAYNEQFF. The CDR3 nucleotides read TGTGCCAGCATCGGGGACAGGGGCGCCTACAATGAGCAGTTCTTC.

About this clonotype: A much more abundant neighbour one base away suggests this may be a read error. This chain connects TRBV6-5 to TRBJ2-7; D is perhaps TRBD1 (6 bases). This CDR3 spans 14 amino acids. The germline V and J ends were trimmed by 5 bases and 0 bases, with 11 bases remaining between them. Germline CDR1 is MNHEY and CDR2 is SVGAGI. The CDR3 reads CASSEQGSSYEQYV. The DNA for the CDR3 is TGTGCCAGCAGTGAACAGGGATCCTCCTACGAGCAGTACGTC.

This clonotype has just a few counts. The gene calls are TRBV25-1 and TRBJ2-2; 9 nucleotides agree with TRBD1. The germline V gene encodes CDR1 MGHDK and CDR2 SYGVNS. The CDR3 consists of 14 residues. V lost 4 bases and J lost 3; bases outside the gene matches: 0. The CDR3 DNA is TGTGCCAGCAGTGGGACAGGGGACACCGGGGAGCTGTTTTTT. Translation: CASSGTGDTGELFF.

This clonotype counts as medium-sized. The V call is TRBV7-2, the J call TRBJ2-1; a weak D match, TRBD2 (6 bases). Trimming removed 0 bases at V and 12 bases at J, with 12 bases between. CDR1 SGHTA and CDR2 FQGNSA come from the germline V gene. The length of the CDR3 is 13 residues. CDR3 amino acids: CASSLARDSGQFF. In DNA form, the CDR3 reads TGTGCCAGCAGCTTAGCGCGTGATAGCGGGCAGTTCTTC.

Relative to its sample, this clonotype is medium-sized. The rearrangement uses TRBV7-2 and TRBJ2-7, with D perhaps matching TRBD1 (8 bases). Germline CDR1 reads SGHTA; CDR2 reads FQGNSA. V dropped 5 bases and J dropped 5 bases, with 13 bases sitting between them. This CDR3 is built from 13 residues. The CDR3 reads CASSHRGGHEQYF. CDR3 nucleotides: TGTGCCAGCAGCCACAGGGGGGGCCACGAGCAGTACTTC.

Relative to its sample, this clonotype is medium-sized. The V and J genes are TRBV6-2 or TRBV6-3 and TRBJ1-1; a weak D match, TRBD1 (5 bases). The V end was cut by 7 bases, the J end by 0 bases, with 12 bases between. Looked up from germline, CDR1 is MNHEY and CDR2 is SVGEGT. The CDR3 spans 14 residues. Written as DNA, the CDR3 is TGTGCCAGCATCCGGGACGGGATGAACACTGAAGCTTTCTTT. The encoded protein is CASIRDGMNTEAFF.

Note on this clonotype: A single base separates this from a much larger clone, so it may be a read error. The V call is TRBV12-3 or TRBV12-4, the J call TRBJ2-3; D call uncertain. The V end was cut by 6 bases, the J end by 0 bases, with 4 bases between. This CDR3 has 12 amino acids. This chain's CDR3 is CASSPSTDTQYF. The CDR3 region has the DNA TGTGCCAGCAGCCCTAGCACAGATACGCAGTATTTT.

The table lists this clonotype with a few counts. The chain has TRBV6-2 or TRBV6-3 and TRBJ2-7; 10 nucleotides match TRBD1. The CDR3 sequence is 13 residues long. CDR1 MNHEY and CDR2 SVGEGT come from the germline V gene. Trimming removed 6 bases from V and 7 bases from J; junction bases left unmatched: 6. CDR3 sequence reads: CASRRQGAGEQYF. CDR3 DNA: TGTGCCAGCAGGCGACAGGGGGCGGGGGAGCAGTACTTC.

J is TRBJ2-1 and V is TRBV12-3 or TRBV12-4, with D possibly being TRBD1 or TRBD2 (5 bases each). V was pared by 6 bases and J by 4 bases, with 16 bases between. The CDR3 extends over 15 amino acids. The chain's CDR3 is CASRRDGAVYNEQFF. CDR3 nucleotides: TGTGCCAGCAGGAGGGACGGCGCGGTGTACAATGAGCAGTTCTTC.

V gene TRBV14 combines with J gene TRBJ2-5; D is tentatively TRBD1 or TRBD2 (5 bases each). The V and J ends lost 2 bases and 5 bases respectively, with 15 bases between them. The CDR3 totals 15 residues. Looked up from germline, CDR1 is SGHDN and CDR2 is FVKESK. CDR3 DNA: TGTGCCAGCAGCCAATGGGACGGCTCGGGGGAGACCCAGTACTTC. Translating gives CASSQWDGSGETQYF.

J is TRBJ2-5 and V is TRBV23-1; D gene unclear. TRBV23-1 is classed as an ORF, of uncertain function. CDR3 size: 16 residues. Deletions cut 5 bases from V and 1 base from J, with 17 bases between. CDR3 DNA sequence: TGCGCCAGCAGTTTCCCGCGCGGCGGTTCCCAAGAGACCCAGTACTTC. Translating gives CASSFPRGGSQETQYF.

This clonotype was picked up a small number of times. The CDR3 loop reads CSARDGEREVNNEQFF. DNA of the CDR3: TGCAGTGCTAGAGATGGGGAGCGGGAGGTTAACAATGAGCAGTTCTTC. The rearrangement uses TRBV20-1 and TRBJ2-1, with TRBD2 matching over 9 bases. This CDR3 is built from 16 residues. V lost 0 bases and J lost 5; bases outside the gene matches: 8. Germline V gene data show CDR1 as DFQATT and CDR2 as SNEGSKA (reference sequence).

The table lists this clonotype with a few counts. The chain links TRBV12-3 or TRBV12-4 to TRBJ2-5; 8 bases are shared with TRBD2. The CDR3 covers 13 residues. V dropped 7 bases and J dropped 7; count of bases not matched to a gene: 8. The CDR3 nucleotides are TGTGCCAGCAACAAGGGACTAGTAAGGACCCAGTACTTC. This sequence encodes CASNKGLVRTQYF.

This clonotype was detected a few times. The V gene is TRBV25-1, the J gene TRBJ2-5; D perhaps matches TRBD2 (5 bases). There are 15 residues in the CDR3. V was pared by 4 bases and J by 5 bases, with 17 bases between. Germline lookup yields CDR1 MGHDK and CDR2 SYGVNS. The CDR3 here is CASSASTPGVETQYF. CDR3 nucleotides: TGTGCCAGCAGTGCCTCTACCCCCGGGGTGGAGACCCAGTACTTC.

This clonotype was found once. This could be a read error, since a much larger clone is one nucleotide away. V is TRBV6-6 and J is TRBJ2-3; a weak D match, TRBD2 (6 bases). Trimming removed 8 bases from V and 5 bases from J, with 11 bases in between. Germline V gene sequence: CDR1 MNHNY, CDR2 SVGAGI (reference sequence). There are 12 residues in the CDR3. The CDR3 DNA reads as TGTGCCAGCGCCGCCGGGGGAGATACGCAGTATTTT. It specifies CASAAGGDTQYF.